This T cell receptor beta chain is drawn from a study of OX40 agonist ivuxolimab in advanced cancers. Trimming took 3 bases from V and 2 from J, leaving 11 bases between them. CDR1 is KGHSH and CDR2 is LQKENI in the germline V gene. The length of the CDR3 is 14 residues. The table came from immunoSEQ multiplex PCR; TCRdb's copy has only in-frame clones and leaves some out. The table has 45,000 to 65,000 clones, about 80% seen once. The timepoints at which blood was sampled were baseline, cycle 4 day 1, and cycle 7 day 1. Whole-study findings and limits: Low levels of normalized T-cell clonal expansion also appeared in some nonresponders.

As concerns this clone: As yet, its antigen is unknown.

This sequence joins TRBV18 and TRBJ2-7; D is perhaps TRBD2 (5 bases). This material consisted of CD4+ or CD8+ T cells sorted from blood, taken in a trial of the OX40 agonist ivuxolimab. The receptor was isolated from an adult with an advanced solid tumor such as melanoma, head and neck, liver or kidney cancer. The CDR3 loop reads CASSPSGITYEQYF. The CDR3 bases are TGTGCCAGCTCACCTTCCGGGATAACCTACGAGCAGTACTTC.